These 26 T cell receptor beta chains were all obtained from the same sample, sequenced in a study of T cell clusters in autoimmune cytopenias. Each sample's input was 250 ng genomic DNA, approximately 37,500 genome equivalents. TRB was amplified by touch-down multiplex PCR, primer pools A and B combined. TCRdb re-called the multiplex PCR reads and catalogs CDR3 proteins one per entry, DNA excluded. This listing includes under 4,500 distinct CDR3 sequences. Sequences were obtained from peripheral blood. Receptors originate from a human donor with an autoimmune cytopenia or autoimmune hepatitis (not recorded which).

This clonotype registers medium-sized by frequency. J is TRBJ2-6 and V is TRBV7-2; the TRBD1 assignment by TCRdb is unverifiable without DNA. The CDR3 has 18 amino acids. Germline lookup yields CDR1 SGHTA and CDR2 FQGNSA. The CDR3 reads CASSAYRSSSSGANVLTF.

This clonotype shows up as medium-sized (0.01 to 0.1%) by frequency. J is TRBJ1-1 and V is TRBV7-6; TCRdb's D gene call, TRBD1, goes unchecked for lack of DNA. In germline, CDR1 is SGHVS, CDR2 FNYEAQ. The CDR3 is made up of 14 amino acids. CDR3 loop: CASSSVGGGTEAFF.

This clonotype is labeled medium-sized based on frequency. V and J are TRBV11-1 and TRBJ1-2. The length of the CDR3 is 16 residues. Looked up from germline, CDR1 is SGHAT and CDR2 is FQDESV (reference sequence). The CDR3 reads CASSIDSTRTNYGYTF.

This clonotype is deemed medium-sized (0.01 to 0.1%) by its frequency. The chain couples TRBV29-1 to TRBJ2-7. This CDR3 is built from 13 residues. CDR1 SQVTM and CDR2 ANQGSEA come from the germline V gene. CDR3 sequence: CSVVGGAATEQYF.

This clonotype is identified as medium-sized from frequency. V and J are TRBV7-6 and TRBJ1-3; as DNA is missing, the TRBD1 call by TCRdb cannot be tested. This CDR3 region has 14 residues. CDR1 is SGHVS, CDR2 FNYEAQ, per germline. CDR3 in amino acids: CASSLDRAGNTIYF.

The CDR3 region is CATSRYASVADTQYF. The gene calls are TRBV15 and TRBJ2-3. Per germline, CDR1 LNHNV and CDR2 YYDKDF (reference sequence). The CDR3 totals 15 residues.

The chain couples TRBV6-6 to TRBJ1-6. This CDR3 contains 16 residues. Per germline, CDR1 MNHNY and CDR2 SVGAGI (reference sequence). CDR3 amino acids: CASSYSGHGWDSPLHF.

The rearrangement joins TRBV5-6 to TRBJ1-5. The length of the CDR3 is 14 residues. Per the germline V gene, CDR1 is SGHDT and CDR2 is YYEEEE. CDR3 residues: CASSFNSAGQPQHF. The whole variable domain, filled in from reference TRBV5-6 and TRBJ1-5, reads DAGVTQSPTHLIKTRGQQVTLRCSPKSGHDTVSWYQQALGQGPQFIFQYYEEEERQRGNFPDRFSGHQFPNYSSELNVNALLLGDSALYLCASSFNSAGQPQHFGDGTRLSIL.

This clonotype is labeled medium-sized (0.01 to 0.1%) based on frequency. This sequence joins TRBV6-5 and TRBJ2-6; TCRdb selects TRBD1, and the lack of DNA leaves this call unchecked. Germline V gives CDR1 MNHEY, CDR2 SVGAGI. The CDR3 totals 18 residues. CDR3: CASSYSGSPGSGANVLTF.

The genes are TRBV28 and TRBJ2-4; TCRdb calls TRBD1, which cannot be checked without DNA. This CDR3 has 16 amino acids. From germline, CDR1 is MDHEN and CDR2 SYDVKM. This CDR3 is CASSLLPGGGENIQYF.

Its frequency marks this clonotype as medium-sized. V usage is TRBV27 and J usage is TRBJ2-1; no DNA is available, so the TRBD1 call from TCRdb remains unchecked. The germline gives CDR1 MNHEY, CDR2 SMNVEV (reference sequence). The CDR3 has 15 amino acids. The CDR3 reads CASSLWDKTYNEQFF.

Measured by frequency, this clonotype is medium-sized (0.01 to 0.1%). The V and J genes are TRBV30 and TRBJ2-3; TCRdb's D call of TRBD2 is untestable without DNA. This CDR3 spans 17 amino acids. Looked up from germline, CDR1 is GTSNPN and CDR2 is SVGIG (reference sequence). The CDR3 loop is CAWRETSGGSYTDTQYF.

This clonotype is labeled medium-sized based on frequency. The CDR3 here is CASSLAYSNYEQYF. The V and J genes are TRBV5-6 and TRBJ2-7. This CDR3 spans 14 amino acids. Germline V gene data show CDR1 as SGHDT and CDR2 as YYEEEE.

This clonotype is medium-sized (0.01 to 0.1%) by frequency. V gene TRBV18 combines with J gene TRBJ1-2. The CDR3 totals 15 residues. CDR1 is KGHSH, CDR2 LQKENI, per germline. The CDR3: CASSPPDRSNYGYTF.

Considering frequency, this clonotype is medium-sized. J is TRBJ2-3 and V is TRBV27. The germline gives CDR1 MNHEY, CDR2 SMNVEV (reference sequence). The CDR3 extends over 12 amino acids. This CDR3 is CASSPYTDTQYF.

The chain uses TRBV6-2 or TRBV6-3 and TRBJ2-1; as DNA is missing, the TRBD1 call by TCRdb cannot be tested. The CDR3 has 14 amino acids. Germline CDR1 and CDR2: MNHEY and SVGEGT. CDR3 protein: CASTQGGGVGEQFF.

The chain employs TRBV5-6 and TRBJ1-6; TCRdb indicates TRBD1, and absent DNA this call remains unverified. Germline CDR1 SGHDT, CDR2 YYEEEE. This CDR3 is 16 amino acids long. The chain's CDR3 is CASSPRGPYYNSPLHF.

Considering frequency, this clonotype is medium-sized (0.01 to 0.1%). The chain couples TRBV30 to TRBJ1-6; checking the TCRdb D call of TRBD1 is not possible without DNA. The CDR3 has 13 residues. CDR1 is GTSNPN, CDR2 SVGIG, per germline (reference sequence). The CDR3 sequence is CAWRGGPNSPLHF.

In terms of frequency, this clonotype is medium-sized. The chain couples TRBV6-4 to TRBJ2-1; TCRdb returns TRBD1, unconfirmable since there is no DNA. The CDR3 totals 14 residues. Germline CDR1 and CDR2: MRHNA and SNTAGT. The CDR3 loop is CASSDSQGAGEQFF.

According to its frequency, this clonotype is medium-sized. The chain uses TRBV12-3 or TRBV12-4 and TRBJ1-1. CDR3 length: 15 residues. CDR3 protein: CASSLSGEGYTEAFF.

Measured by frequency, this clonotype is medium-sized (0.01 to 0.1%). This chain links TRBV7-9 with TRBJ2-7. The CDR3 runs to 14 residues. Germline CDR1 is SEHNR and CDR2 is FQNEAQ (reference sequence). The CDR3 sequence is CASSLGVIPYEQYF. Variable domain in full (rest from reference TRBV7-9 and TRBJ2-7): DTGVSQNPRHKITKRGQNVTFRCDPISEHNRLYWYRQTLGQGPEFLTYFQNEAQLEKSRLLSDRFSAERPKGSFSTLEIQRTEQGDSAMYLCASSLGVIPYEQYFGPGTRLTVT.

The chain carries TRBV14 and TRBJ2-7; TCRdb names TRBD1, which stays unverified in the absence of DNA. The CDR3 covers 15 residues. Germline V gives CDR1 SGHDN, CDR2 FVKESK. The CDR3 loop is CASSPPSGGSYEQYF.

This clonotype is classed as medium-sized by frequency. J is TRBJ2-7 and V is TRBV6-5; absent DNA, TCRdb's TRBD2 call cannot be checked. This CDR3 region has 12 residues. Germline CDR1 reads MNHEY; CDR2 reads SVGAGI. This CDR3 reads CASSVAGVEQYF.

According to its frequency, this clonotype is medium-sized (0.01 to 0.1%). The V gene is TRBV6-5, the J gene TRBJ2-3. CDR3 length: 18 residues. Germline V gene lookup returns CDR1 MNHEY and CDR2 SVGAGI. This CDR3 is CASSSSRGYAPSTDTQYF.

Considering frequency, this clonotype is medium-sized. The chain employs TRBV6-2 or TRBV6-3 and TRBJ1-1; the D gene TCRdb calls, TRBD1, cannot be checked with no DNA. Germline V gene data show CDR1 as MNHEY and CDR2 as SVGEGT. There are 15 residues in the CDR3. The CDR3 protein is CASSTRPYGNTEAFF.

This clonotype is labeled medium-sized based on frequency. This rearrangement joins TRBV29-1 to TRBJ2-5; TCRdb calls TRBD2, which cannot be checked without DNA. CDR1 SQVTM and CDR2 ANQGSEA come from the germline V gene. There are 12 residues in the CDR3. This chain's CDR3 is CSAILVSGTQYF. Full variable domain (missing parts from reference TRBV29-1 and TRBJ2-5): SAVISQKPSRDICQRGTSLTIQCQVDSQVTMMFWYRQQPGQSLTLIATANQGSEATYESGFVIDKFPISRPNLTFSTLTVSNMSPEDSSIYLCSAILVSGTQYFGPGTRLLVL.